This T cell receptor beta chain derives from a study of T-cell reconstitution after alpha-beta-depleted transplantation in children. Unique molecular identifiers were incorporated into the prepared TCRbeta library. TCRdb processed the PCR reads anew with MiXCR; each CDR3 protein has one entry. The profile shows more than 450,000 distinct CDR3 sequences, around 19% of them singletons. This sequence was found in a human donor who donated a stem cell graft to a child with acute lymphoblastic leukemia. The sequenced sample was PBMCs from the stem cell graft donor, obtained from the stem cell graft.

CDR3: CASTPTSYREQFF. CDR3 DNA: TGCGCCAGCACCCCCACTAGCTACCGTGAGCAGTTCTTC. The chain carries TRBV5-1 and TRBJ2-1; TRBD2 might be the D (6 bases). V lost 6 bases and J lost 9, with 16 bases in between. CDR1 is SGHRS and CDR2 is YFSETQ in the germline V gene. There are 13 residues in the CDR3.